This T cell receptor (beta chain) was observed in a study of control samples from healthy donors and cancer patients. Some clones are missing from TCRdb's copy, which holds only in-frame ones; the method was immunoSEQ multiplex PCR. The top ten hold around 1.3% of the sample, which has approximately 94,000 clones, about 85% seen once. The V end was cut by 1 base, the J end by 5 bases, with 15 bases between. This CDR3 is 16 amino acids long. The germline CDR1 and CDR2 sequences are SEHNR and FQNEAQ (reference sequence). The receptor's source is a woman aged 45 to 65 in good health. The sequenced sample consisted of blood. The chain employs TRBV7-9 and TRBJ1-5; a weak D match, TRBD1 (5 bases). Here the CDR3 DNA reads TGTGCCAGCAGCTTAGTCGCAGGGATCCTCGATCAGCCCCAGCATTTT. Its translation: CASSLVAGILDQPQHF.